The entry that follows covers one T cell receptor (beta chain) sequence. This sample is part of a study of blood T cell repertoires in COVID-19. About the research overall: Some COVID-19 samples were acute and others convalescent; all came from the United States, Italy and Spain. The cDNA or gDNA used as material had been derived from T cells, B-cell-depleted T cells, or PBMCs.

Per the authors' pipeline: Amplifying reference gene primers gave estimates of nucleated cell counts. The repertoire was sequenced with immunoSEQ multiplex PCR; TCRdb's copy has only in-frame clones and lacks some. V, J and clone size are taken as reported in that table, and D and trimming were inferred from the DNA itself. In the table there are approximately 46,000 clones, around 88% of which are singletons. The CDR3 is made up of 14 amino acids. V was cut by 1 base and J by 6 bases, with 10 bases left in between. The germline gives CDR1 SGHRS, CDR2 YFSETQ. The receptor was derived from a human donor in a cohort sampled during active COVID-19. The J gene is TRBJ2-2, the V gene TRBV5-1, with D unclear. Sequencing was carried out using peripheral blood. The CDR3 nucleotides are TGCGCCAGCAGCTTGTTGAGTGGGCCCGGGGAGCTGTTTTTT. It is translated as CASSLLSGPGELFF.